Following are 9 T cell receptor beta chains from one sample sequenced in a study of T cells after posttransplantation cyclophosphamide. The method was immunoSEQ multiplex PCR; TCRdb's version includes in-frame clones alone and lacks a portion of them. The sample lists more than 15,000 clones, about four fifths occurring once. Sampled 1 year posttransplant, controls received myeloablative marrow transplants, methotrexate and a calcineurin inhibitor. Specimen: PBMCs, collected more than 350 days after allogeneic stem cell transplant with calcineurin inhibitor and methotrexate. These receptor sequences come from a male patient in his late teens or twenties who received an allogeneic stem cell transplant from a related donor, was CMV-positive, and had no GVHD. The graft donor may have given rise to some T cells.

This clone was observed once. V usage is TRBV14 and J usage is TRBJ2-1; D unclear. This CDR3 is built from 11 residues. From germline, CDR1 is SGHDN and CDR2 FVKESK. V was pared by 3 bases and J by 5 bases, with 2 bases between. The CDR3 spells CASSHNNEQFF. DNA for the CDR3: TGTGCCAGCAGCCACAACAATGAGCAGTTCTTC.

V and J are TRBV5-4 and TRBJ2-2; D is unresolved. Germline CDR1 is SGHNT and CDR2 is YYREEE (reference sequence). Deletions cut 4 bases from V and 0 bases from J, with 10 bases between. The CDR3 covers 15 residues. Here the CDR3 DNA reads TGTGCCAGCAGCATCGGTCTATCGAACACCGGGGAGCTGTTTTTT. Its translation: CASSIGLSNTGELFF.

This rearrangement joins TRBV14 to TRBJ2-3; 8 bases match TRBD2. The CDR3 is made up of 16 amino acids. J lost 1 base, V lost 6 bases, and 9 bases had no gene match. The germline V gene encodes CDR1 SGHDN and CDR2 FVKESK. For the CDR3, the DNA is TGTGCCAGCAGTATATTTGATAGCGGGGGCACAGATACGCAGTATTTT. Amino acid sequence: CASSIFDSGGTDTQYF.

The rearrangement joins TRBV7-9 to TRBJ2-2; a weak D match, TRBD1 (6 bases). CDR3 size: 16 residues. The V gene's germline CDR1 is SEHNR and CDR2 FQNEAQ (reference sequence). Trimming stripped 5 bases from V and 0 bases from J, with 13 bases between. The CDR3: CASSRSDRPNTGELFF. In nucleotides, the CDR3 is TGTGCCAGCAGCCGCTCGGACAGACCGAACACCGGGGAGCTGTTTTTT.

The CDR3 DNA follows: TGTGCCAGCAGATCACAGGGTTCCAACTATGGCTACACCTTC. Translating gives CASRSQGSNYGYTF. This chain connects TRBV28 to TRBJ1-2, with D possibly being TRBD1 (6 bases). In germline, CDR1 is MDHEN, CDR2 SYDVKM. V lost 6 bases and J lost 2, with 13 bases in between. This CDR3 comprises 14 residues.

This chain joins TRBV2 and TRBJ2-3; 8 nucleotides align to TRBD1. Germline CDR1 and CDR2: SNHLY and FYNNEI. Trimming at V came to 8 bases and at J to 0 bases, leaving 7 bases not matched to a gene. The CDR3 length is 15 residues. CDR3 region: CASGGTGTSTDTQYF. The CDR3 coding sequence is TGTGCCAGCGGGGGGACAGGAACTAGCACAGATACGCAGTATTTT.

Details on this clone: Compared with germline, one end of the junction differs, possibly owing to a read error. For the CDR3, the DNA is TGTGCCAGCAGTTTATTGGTCGGCTCCTACAGTGAGCAGTTCTTC. This translates into CASSLLVGSYSEQFF. The V gene is TRBV27, the J gene TRBJ2-1; D gene uncertain. The germline gives CDR1 MNHEY, CDR2 SMNVEV (reference sequence). The CDR3 runs to 15 residues.

CDR3 residues: CASSSRSSYNSPLHF. CDR3 DNA: TGTGCCAGCAGCTCGCGGAGCTCCTATAATTCACCCCTCCACTTT. The chain links TRBV14 to TRBJ1-6; unclear D gene. This CDR3 region has 15 residues. Looked up from germline, CDR1 is SGHDN and CDR2 is FVKESK. Trimming removed 5 bases from V and 0 bases from J, with 8 bases in between.

The rearrangement links TRBV6-1 to TRBJ2-5; no clear D gene. V lost 6 bases, J lost 5 bases, and 16 bases lay in between. CDR3 length: 14 residues. Germline V lookup: CDR1 MNHNS, CDR2 SASEGT. CDR3 coding DNA: TGTGCCAGCAGCCCGGTCCCGGAGTTGGAGACCCAGTACTTC. Amino acids: CASSPVPELETQYF.